This TCR beta chain was documented in a study of shared clonotypes between healthy human individuals. The study, taken as a whole, reports: The generation probabilities recorded for non-shared clonotypes fell below those of clonotypes shared by all four donors. Shared clonotypes: 4.5% to 5% naive CD4, under 4% naive CD8, over 2% memory CD4, about 0.41% memory CD8.

Turning to this clone: Its antigen remains unidentified.

In the study's own analysis: In the immunoSEQ data, sequences were junction-only and lacked quality scores, so filtering differed. Profiling relied on immunoSEQ multiplex PCR, and the TCRdb table lists in-frame clones only, not all of them. V, J and clone size derive from that table, while D and trimming were established from the DNA sequence. Found here are about 1.5 million clones, under 99% of them singletons; the top ten hold about 0.45%. With V trimmed by 6 bases and J by 2 bases, 6 bases remained unmatched. Germline CDR1 reads MNHEY; CDR2 reads SVGAGI. The CDR3 is 15 amino acids. J is TRBJ2-7 and V is TRBV6-5; 11 positions match TRBD1. This TCR derives from a man aged 25 to 45 in good health. Sequenced: naive CD4+ T cells sorted from blood. Subset specified: CD45RA+ positively selected. CDR3 in DNA: TGTGCCAGCAGCCGGGGACAGGGGGGGCCCTACGAGCAGTACTTC. Encoded protein: CASSRGQGGPYEQYF.